This TCR beta chain was profiled in a study of blood T cell repertoires in COVID-19. Here immunoSEQ multiplex PCR was the method, and the copy in TCRdb shows in-frame clones only, minus some. The table lists around 30,000 clones, approximately 88% of them singletons. V gave up 3 bases and J gave up 8 bases; unmatched junction bases: 10. This CDR3 spans 14 amino acids. Germline V CDR1 and CDR2: GTSNPN, SVGIG (reference sequence). Sequenced input: peripheral blood. This chain links TRBV30 with TRBJ2-4; 7 nucleotides agree with TRBD1. The sequence derives from a woman aged 35 to 49 with active or convalescent COVID-19. Written as DNA, the CDR3 is TGTGCCTGGAGGACAGGGCTAAAACGGGACATTCAGTACTTC. Protein product: CAWRTGLKRDIQYF. The full variable domain, in which reference TRBV30 and TRBJ2-4 provide the parts outside the CDR3, is SQTIHQWPATLVQPVGSPLSLECTVEGTSNPNLYWYRQAAGRGLQLLFYSVGIGQISSEVPQNLSASRPQDRQFILSSKKLLLSDSGFYLCAWRTGLKRDIQYFGAGTRLSVL.